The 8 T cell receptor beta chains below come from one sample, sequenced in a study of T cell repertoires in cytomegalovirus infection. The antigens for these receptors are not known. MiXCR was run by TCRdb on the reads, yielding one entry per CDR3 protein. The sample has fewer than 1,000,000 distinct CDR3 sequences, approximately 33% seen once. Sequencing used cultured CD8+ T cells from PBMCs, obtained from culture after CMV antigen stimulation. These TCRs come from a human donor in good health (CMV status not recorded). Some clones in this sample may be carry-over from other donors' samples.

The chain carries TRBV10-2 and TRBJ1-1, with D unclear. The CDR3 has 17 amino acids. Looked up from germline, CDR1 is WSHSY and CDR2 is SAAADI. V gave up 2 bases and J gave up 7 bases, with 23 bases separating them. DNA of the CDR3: TGCGCCAGCAGTGAGCCCTTTTGGGATGCAGGCCCCTTTGAAGCTTTCTTT. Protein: CASSEPFWDAGPFEAFF.

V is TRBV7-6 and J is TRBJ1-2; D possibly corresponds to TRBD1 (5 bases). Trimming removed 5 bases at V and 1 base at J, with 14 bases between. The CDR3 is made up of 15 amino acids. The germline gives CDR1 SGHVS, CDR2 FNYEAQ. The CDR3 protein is CASSNPRQINYGYTF. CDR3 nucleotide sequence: TGTGCCAGCAGCAACCCTCGACAGATTAACTATGGCTACACCTTC.

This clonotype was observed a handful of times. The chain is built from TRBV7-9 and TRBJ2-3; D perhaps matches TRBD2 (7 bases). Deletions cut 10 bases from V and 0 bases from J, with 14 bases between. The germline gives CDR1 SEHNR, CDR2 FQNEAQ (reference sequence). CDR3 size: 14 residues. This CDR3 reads CAIGGLSSTDTQYF. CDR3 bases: TGTGCCATCGGGGGGCTCTCTAGCACAGATACGCAGTATTTT.

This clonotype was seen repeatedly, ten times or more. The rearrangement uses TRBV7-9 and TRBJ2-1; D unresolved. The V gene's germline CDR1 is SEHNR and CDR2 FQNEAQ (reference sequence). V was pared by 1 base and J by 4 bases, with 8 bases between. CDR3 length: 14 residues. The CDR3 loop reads CASSLVSSYNEQFF. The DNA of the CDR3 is TGTGCCAGCAGCTTAGTGAGCAGTTACAATGAGCAGTTCTTC.

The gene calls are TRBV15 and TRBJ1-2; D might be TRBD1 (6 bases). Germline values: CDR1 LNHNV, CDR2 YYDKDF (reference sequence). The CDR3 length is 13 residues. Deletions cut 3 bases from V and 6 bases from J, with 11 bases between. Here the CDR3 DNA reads TGTGCCACCAGCAGTCAGACAGGACATGGCTACACCTTC. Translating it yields CATSSQTGHGYTF.

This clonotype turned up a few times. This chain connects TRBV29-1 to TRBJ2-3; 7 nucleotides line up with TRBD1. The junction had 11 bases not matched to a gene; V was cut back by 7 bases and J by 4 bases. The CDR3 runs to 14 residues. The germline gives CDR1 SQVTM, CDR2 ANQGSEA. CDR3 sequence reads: CSGLGQAGPDTQYF. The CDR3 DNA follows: TGCAGCGGTCTAGGACAGGCCGGACCAGATACGCAGTATTTT.

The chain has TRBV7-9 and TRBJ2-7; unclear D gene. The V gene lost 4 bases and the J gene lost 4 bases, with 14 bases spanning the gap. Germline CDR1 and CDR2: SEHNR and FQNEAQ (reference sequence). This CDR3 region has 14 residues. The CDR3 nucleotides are TGTGCCAGCAGCTCACCCTTTACTCAGTACGAGCAGTACTTC. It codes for CASSSPFTQYEQYF.

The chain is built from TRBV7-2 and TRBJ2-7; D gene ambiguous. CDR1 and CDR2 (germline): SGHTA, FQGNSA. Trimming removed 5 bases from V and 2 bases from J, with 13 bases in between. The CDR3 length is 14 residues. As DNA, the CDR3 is TGTGCCAGCAGCCCCGCGGCCGTTACCTACGAGCAGTACTTC. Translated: CASSPAAVTYEQYF.